These 19 T cell receptor beta chains came from one sample sequenced in a study of T cell changes during pregnancy in multiple sclerosis. Sequencing was performed with immunoSEQ multiplex PCR; in TCRdb, only in-frame clones are kept and a portion is missing. The top ten clones hold about 4.5% of a sample with 70,000 to 100,000 clones, approximately 95% of them seen once. The sample here was peripheral blood, taken in the first trimester of pregnancy. These receptors were taken from a female donor with multiple sclerosis, enrolled in a pregnancy study.

This clone showed up just once. V gene TRBV27 combines with J gene TRBJ2-7; possibly TRBD2 for D (5 bases). The V gene's germline CDR1 is MNHEY and CDR2 SMNVEV (reference sequence). The CDR3 runs 13 residues. V was pared by 6 bases and J by 3 bases, with 12 bases between. The CDR3: CASSGKRSYEQYF. The CDR3 nucleotides are TGTGCCAGCAGCGGGAAGCGGAGCTACGAGCAGTACTTC.

The chain combines TRBV19 with TRBJ2-3; perhaps TRBD2 as D (5 bases). V lost 3 bases and J 4 bases, leaving 17 bases between the germline ends. CDR1 LNHDA and CDR2 SQIVND come from the germline V gene (reference sequence). This CDR3 has 16 amino acids. CDR3 sequence reads: CASSIPAGDDADTQYF. The CDR3 coding sequence is TGTGCCAGTAGTATCCCCGCGGGCGACGACGCAGATACGCAGTATTTT.

The chain recombines TRBV7-2 with TRBJ2-1, with a weak D call TRBD1 (6 bases). V lost 1 base to trimming and J lost 6 bases, with 7 bases between them. The length of the CDR3 is 13 residues. Per the germline V gene, CDR1 is SGHTA and CDR2 is FQGNSA. CDR3 sequence: CASSLGGGNEQFF. The DNA for the CDR3 is TGTGCCAGCAGCTTAGGAGGGGGCAATGAGCAGTTCTTC. Looking up the rest from reference TRBV7-2 and TRBJ2-1 gives the full variable domain: GAGVSQSPSNKVTEKGKDVELRCDPISGHTALYWYRQSLGQGLEFLIYFQGNSAPDKSGLPSDRFSAERTGGSVSTLTIQRTQQEDSAVYLCASSLGGGNEQFFGPGTRLTVL.

This clone was counted a single time. V gene TRBV7-2 combines with J gene TRBJ2-1; 8 positions match TRBD1. The CDR3 sequence is 15 residues long. V shed 3 bases and J 0 bases; nucleotides not matched to a gene: 1. Germline CDR1 SGHTA, CDR2 FQGNSA. CDR3 bases: TGTGCCAGCAGCTTTGACAGGGGCTCCTACAATGAGCAGTTCTTC. It codes for CASSFDRGSYNEQFF.

The chain recombines TRBV29-1 with TRBJ2-1; 10 nucleotides align to TRBD1. J gave up 6 bases and V 8 bases, and 7 bases lay outside the gene matches. Per germline, CDR1 SQVTM and CDR2 ANQGSEA. The CDR3 has 13 amino acids. CDR3 amino acids: CSIWDRGINEQFF. CDR3 DNA sequence: TGCAGCATATGGGACAGGGGTATCAATGAGCAGTTCTTC.

This rearrangement joins TRBV4-1 to TRBJ2-7, with a tentative D call TRBD1 (6 bases). This CDR3 has 16 residues. V lost 0 bases and J 2 bases, leaving 14 bases between the germline ends. In germline, CDR1 is MGHRA, CDR2 YSYEKL. The CDR3 DNA reads TGCGCCAGCAGCCAAGACTCACAGGGCCTGGCCTACGAGCAGTACTTC. Encoded protein: CASSQDSQGLAYEQYF.

The V call is TRBV15, the J call TRBJ1-5; 9 positions match TRBD1. The CDR3 extends over 19 amino acids. The germline V gene encodes CDR1 LNHNV and CDR2 YYDKDF (reference sequence). Trimming took 2 bases from V and 0 from J; bases not matched to a gene: 11. The CDR3 DNA reads TGTGCCACCAGCAGATCCGTGACAGGGGGTATGAATAGCAATCAGCCCCAGCATTTT. It yields the protein CATSRSVTGGMNSNQPQHF.

The J gene is TRBJ2-5, the V gene TRBV15; D possibly corresponds to TRBD2 (6 bases). The CDR3 totals 15 residues. Germline loops: CDR1 LNHNV, CDR2 YYDKDF (reference sequence). Trimming took 0 bases from V and 5 from J, leaving 13 bases between them. DNA of the CDR3: TGTGCCACCAGCAGAGATGGGGGGATTTCTGAGACCCAGTACTTC. Amino acid sequence: CATSRDGGISETQYF. The full variable domain, in which reference TRBV15 and TRBJ2-5 provide the parts outside the CDR3, is DAMVIQNPRYQVTQFGKPVTLSCSQTLNHNVMYWYQQKSSQAPKLLFHYYDKDFNNEADTPDNFQSRRPNTSFCFLDIRSPGLGDTAMYLCATSRDGGISETQYFGPGTRLLVL.

The J gene is TRBJ2-1, the V gene TRBV19; D not certain. Trimming stripped 6 bases from V and 7 bases from J, with 16 bases between. The CDR3 consists of 14 residues. Germline lookup yields CDR1 LNHDA and CDR2 SQIVND (reference sequence). The CDR3, as DNA: TGTGCCAGTAGGTCGGCAGGCAGTTGGAATGAGCAGTTCTTC. Translated, it gives CASRSAGSWNEQFF.

This chain's CDR3 is CASSRVGYNEQFF. The CDR3 DNA follows: TGTGCCAGCTCACGTGTCGGCTACAATGAGCAGTTCTTC. The chain recombines TRBV18 with TRBJ2-1; no reliable D call. Germline loops: CDR1 KGHSH, CDR2 LQKENI. V was clipped by 4 bases and J by 3 bases, with 7 bases between them. The CDR3 is 13 residues long.

This clone came up once. The CDR3 spells CASSSSRTEQETQYF. CDR3 bases: TGTGCCAGCAGCTCTTCTAGGACAGAGCAAGAGACCCAGTACTTC. V gene TRBV5-6 combines with J gene TRBJ2-5, with D tentatively TRBD1 (6 bases). This CDR3 spans 15 amino acids. V was shortened by 3 bases and J by 2 bases, with 14 bases between the two germline ends. Germline-derived CDR1 and CDR2 are SGHDT and YYEEEE.

The CDR3 region has the DNA TGTGCCAGCAGCTTCTCTTCGGGGGGGGAGACAGATACGCAGTATTTT. Amino acids: CASSFSSGGETDTQYF. The V call is TRBV7-6, the J call TRBJ2-3; 8 nucleotides agree with TRBD2. The CDR3 is made up of 16 amino acids. J gave up 3 bases and V 3 bases, and 8 bases lay outside the gene matches. CDR1 and CDR2 from the germline V gene are SGHVS and FNYEAQ.

This sequence joins TRBV19 and TRBJ1-2; perhaps TRBD1 as D (6 bases). CDR1 LNHDA and CDR2 SQIVND come from the germline V gene (reference sequence). This CDR3 has 19 amino acids. The V end was cut by 0 bases, the J end by 6 bases, with 26 bases between. Here the CDR3 DNA reads TGTGCCAGTAGTATAGACCTGACACGAGAGGCCGACAGGCAGAATGGCTACACCTTC. It encodes CASSIDLTREADRQNGYTF.

This chain uses TRBV9 with TRBJ2-3, with a tentative D call TRBD2 (6 bases). V shed 3 bases and J shed 5 bases, with 19 bases lying between them. This CDR3 region has 16 residues. Germline V lookup: CDR1 SGDLS, CDR2 YYNGEE. The CDR3 DNA reads TGTGCCAGCAGCGCCTCCCTGGGGGGAACTGGAGATACGCAGTATTTT. Its translation is CASSASLGGTGDTQYF.

This chain joins TRBV4-1 and TRBJ2-1, with D possibly matching TRBD2 (7 bases). The CDR3 is 14 amino acids. V was clipped by 3 bases and J by 7 bases, with 13 bases between them. CDR1 and CDR2 from the germline V gene are MGHRA and YSYEKL. The CDR3 reads CASSHPRGANEQFF. The CDR3 nucleotides read TGCGCCAGCAGCCATCCCCGGGGGGCAAATGAGCAGTTCTTC.

This chain connects TRBV13 to TRBJ1-2; tentative D call: TRBD1 (5 bases). Germline assignment: CDR1 PRHDT and CDR2 FYEKMQ (reference sequence). The V and J ends lost 2 bases and 4 bases respectively, with 14 bases between them. This CDR3 is 15 amino acids long. This CDR3 is CASSLFPGHSYGYTF. In DNA form, the CDR3 reads TGTGCCAGCAGCTTATTCCCCGGACACAGCTATGGCTACACCTTC.

The V and J genes are TRBV18 and TRBJ1-3; the D gene is possibly TRBD1 (5 bases). The CDR3 is 14 residues long. Trimming took 3 bases from V and 4 from J, leaving 10 bases between them. Germline lookup yields CDR1 KGHSH and CDR2 LQKENI. The CDR3 DNA is TGTGCCAGCTCACCCACAAGGACAGGAAACACCATATATTTT. Translating it yields CASSPTRTGNTIYF. The full variable domain, in which reference TRBV18 and TRBJ1-3 provide the parts outside the CDR3, is NAGVMQNPRHLVRRRGQEARLRCSPMKGHSHVYWYRQLPEEGLKFMVYLQKENIIDESGMPKERFSAEFPKEGPSILRIQQVVRGDSAAYFCASSPTRTGNTIYFGEGSWLTVV.

V is TRBV5-1 and J is TRBJ1-1; D possibly corresponds to TRBD1 (6 bases). V was trimmed by 6 bases and J by 1 base, leaving 16 bases between them. Per the germline V gene, CDR1 is SGHRS and CDR2 is YFSETQ. The CDR3 runs to 15 residues. CDR3 loop: CASKSKTGSNTEAFF. The CDR3 DNA reads as TGCGCCAGCAAAAGTAAAACAGGGTCGAACACTGAAGCTTTCTTT.

The V and J genes are TRBV15 and TRBJ2-7, with TRBD1 identical over 9 bases. The trim removed 0 bases at V and 4 bases at J, leaving 4 bases unmatched. CDR1 and CDR2 (germline): LNHNV, YYDKDF (reference sequence). This CDR3 spans 15 amino acids. Written as DNA, the CDR3 is TGTGCCACCAGCAGAGATCAGGGACAGGGTTACGAGCAGTACTTC. Residues: CATSRDQGQGYEQYF.